These 16 T cell receptor beta chains came from one sample sequenced in a study of blood T cell repertoires in COVID-19. The repertoire was sequenced with immunoSEQ multiplex PCR; TCRdb's copy has only in-frame clones and lacks some. Of about 200,000 clones in the sample, about nine tenths were seen once. The sequencing input was peripheral blood. The receptor set was obtained from a man aged 60 to 69 who had recovered from COVID-19.

The chain uses TRBV9 and TRBJ1-3; the D gene is possibly TRBD1 (6 bases). Germline lookup yields CDR1 SGDLS and CDR2 YYNGEE. The CDR3 has 14 residues. The germline V and J ends were trimmed by 3 bases and 3 bases, with 10 bases remaining between them. This CDR3 reads CASSGTVGGNTIYF. DNA for the CDR3: TGTGCCAGCAGCGGGACAGTCGGTGGAAACACCATATATTTT.

This clone was counted a few times. This rearrangement joins TRBV6-6 to TRBJ1-2; weak D call: TRBD1 (6 bases). From germline, CDR1 is MNHNY and CDR2 SVGAGI (reference sequence). The V gene lost 5 bases and the J gene lost 8 bases, with 18 bases spanning the gap. The CDR3 consists of 14 residues. Here the CDR3 DNA reads TGTGCCAGCAGTAACAGGGCCGGAGATCAGGGCTACACCTTC. Translated, it gives CASSNRAGDQGYTF.

A single count supports this clone. The gene calls are TRBV2 and TRBJ2-1; 7 bases map to TRBD1. Germline CDR1 reads SNHLY; CDR2 reads FYNNEI. Germline trimming cut 6 bases from V and 8 bases from J; bases unmatched to any gene: 7. The length of the CDR3 is 13 residues. CDR3 in DNA: TGTGCCAGCAGGAGGGGGCCGTTATATGAGCAGTTCTTC. It encodes CASRRGPLYEQFF.

The chain couples TRBV3-1 (or the pseudogene TRBV3-2) to TRBJ2-7; 7 bases map to TRBD1. J was trimmed by 0 bases and V by 4 bases; bases with no gene match: 9. This CDR3 region has 16 residues. Germline V lookup: CDR1 LGHDT, CDR2 YNNKEL (reference sequence). CDR3 loop: CASSPSLDRDSYEQYF. The CDR3 DNA reads TGTGCCAGCAGCCCCTCTCTCGACAGGGACTCCTACGAGCAGTACTTC.

This clone came up a few times. The chain links TRBV27 to TRBJ2-1; D may be TRBD2 (5 bases). The CDR3 spans 14 residues. Per the germline V gene, CDR1 is MNHEY and CDR2 is SMNVEV (reference sequence). V dropped 3 bases and J dropped 9 bases, with 15 bases sitting between them. CDR3 amino acids: CASSFLAVMGEQFF. CDR3 sequence (DNA): TGTGCCAGCAGTTTTCTAGCCGTGATGGGTGAGCAGTTCTTC.

The V gene is TRBV28, the J gene TRBJ2-7, with D perhaps TRBD1 (6 bases). V gave up 6 bases and J gave up 6 bases, with 21 bases separating them. Germline values: CDR1 MDHEN, CDR2 SYDVKM. This CDR3 contains 15 residues. DNA for the CDR3: TGTGCCAGCAGCTCACTGGGGGCTTCCCCTAGCGAGCAGTACTTC. Its protein is CASSSLGASPSEQYF.

This clone was seen repeatedly, ten times or more. This chain joins TRBV5-1 and TRBJ2-2; D remains ambiguous. The CDR3 is 14 residues long. Per germline, CDR1 SGHRS and CDR2 YFSETQ. Trimming cost V 4 bases and J 5 bases, with 12 bases left between them. The CDR3 DNA is TGCGCCAGCAGCGCCTCCCCCGGGACCGGGGAGCTGTTTTTT. Translation gives CASSASPGTGELFF.

The CDR3 reads CASSLDRFSAATNTGELFF. The CDR3 nucleotides read TGTGCCAGCAGCTTAGATAGGTTCTCGGCAGCGACGAACACCGGGGAGCTGTTTTTT. The rearrangement uses TRBV11-3 and TRBJ2-2; the D is unclear. With 0 bases removed from V and 0 bases from J, the gap between germline ends came to 17 bases. Germline loops: CDR1 SGHNT, CDR2 YENEEA. The CDR3 is 19 residues long.

The DNA for the CDR3 is TGTGCCACCAGCAGAGATCTGGGGACAGGGACATCCGAGCAGTACTTC. Its translation: CATSRDLGTGTSEQYF. This chain connects TRBV15 to TRBJ2-7; TRBD1 agrees at 9 bases. The CDR3 is 16 amino acids. Germline V gene sequence: CDR1 LNHNV, CDR2 YYDKDF (reference sequence). With 0 bases clipped from V and 6 bases from J, the junction kept 9 bases outside the gene matches. Complete variable domain (other parts from reference TRBV15 and TRBJ2-7): DAMVIQNPRYQVTQFGKPVTLSCSQTLNHNVMYWYQQKSSQAPKLLFHYYDKDFNNEADTPDNFQSRRPNTSFCFLDIRSPGLGDTAMYLCATSRDLGTGTSEQYFGPGTRLTVT.

This clone appeared once. The rearrangement links TRBV6-2 or TRBV6-3 to TRBJ1-2; possibly TRBD1 for D (6 bases). The V end lost 0 bases, the J end lost 10 bases, and 21 bases lay between the germline ends. Germline CDR1 and CDR2: MNHEY and SVGEGT. CDR3 length equals 16 residues. CDR3 residues: CASSYSGAGRALDYTF. For the CDR3, the DNA is TGTGCCAGCAGTTACTCGGGGGCAGGGCGGGCTTTGGACTACACCTTC.

Within the sample, this clone is medium-sized. The chain couples TRBV19 to TRBJ2-7, with 7 positions matching TRBD1. The ends lost 5 bases at V and 2 bases at J; junction bases unmatched: 12. The CDR3 runs 16 residues. Germline V gives CDR1 LNHDA, CDR2 SQIVND (reference sequence). CDR3 sequence (DNA): TGTGCCAGTAGTTTTCGACCCGGGACAGAAACCTACGAGCAGTACTTC. Translated, it gives CASSFRPGTETYEQYF.

The V call is TRBV5-1, the J call TRBJ2-4; 14 nucleotides line up with TRBD2. V gave up 4 bases and J gave up 0 bases; unmatched junction bases: 3. Per the germline V gene, CDR1 is SGHRS and CDR2 is YFSETQ. The CDR3 sequence is 17 residues long. The CDR3 nucleotides are TGCGCCAGCAGCCCGGGACTAGCGGGAGAAGCCAAAAACATTCAGTACTTC. The encoded protein is CASSPGLAGEAKNIQYF.

The rearrangement uses TRBV28 and TRBJ2-3; D is possibly TRBD2 (6 bases). CDR3 length: 13 residues. The germline V gene encodes CDR1 MDHEN and CDR2 SYDVKM. V was shortened by 6 bases and J by 6 bases, with 13 bases between the two germline ends. The CDR3 DNA sequence: TGTGCCAGCAGGAGGGACTCTAGGGATACGCAGTATTTT. It codes for CASRRDSRDTQYF.

This clone has only one observation. The chain combines TRBV19 with TRBJ2-7; TRBD1 aligns across 7 bases. This CDR3 spans 16 amino acids. Unmatched junction bases numbered 10, after V lost 2 bases and J lost 3 bases. Germline values: CDR1 LNHDA, CDR2 SQIVND (reference sequence). The CDR3 nucleotides are TGTGCCAGTAGTATATCTCCCGGACAGGCATTCTACGAGCAGTACTTC. Translated: CASSISPGQAFYEQYF.

The chain employs TRBV19 and TRBJ1-1; unclear D gene. Trimming pared 3 bases from V and 4 bases from J, leaving 15 bases between. The CDR3 loop spans 15 amino acids. Germline V CDR1 and CDR2: LNHDA, SQIVND (reference sequence). The CDR3 region has the DNA TGTGCCAGTAGTATGACTAGGAGTGGGAGCACTGAAGCTTTCTTT. This codes for CASSMTRSGSTEAFF. Variable domain in full (rest from reference TRBV19 and TRBJ1-1): DGGITQSPKYLFRKEGQNVTLSCEQNLNHDAMYWYRQDPGQGLRLIYYSQIVNDFQKGDIAEGYSVSREKKESFPLTVTSAQKNPTAFYLCASSMTRSGSTEAFFGQGTRLTVV.

This clone was counted a few times. The V call is TRBV18, the J call TRBJ2-7; TRBD1 aligns across 8 bases. V lost 5 bases, J lost 6 bases, and 15 bases stayed unmatched. The CDR3 is made up of 16 amino acids. CDR1 is KGHSH, CDR2 LQKENI, per germline. For the CDR3, the DNA is TGTGCCAGCTCAGCCCCGGACAGGGCTCTTGGGGGCGAGCAGTACTTC. Residues: CASSAPDRALGGEQYF.